Shown below are 10 T cell receptor beta chains from a single sample sequenced in a study of cytomegalovirus exposure and HLA in healthy donors. PCR primers comprised 60 Vbeta and 13 Jbeta primers. Measured with immunoSEQ multiplex PCR; TCRdb has only the in-frame clones, and not every one. The data hold around 220,000 clones, with 70% to 80% observed a single time. Sequences were obtained from PBMCs. The receptors here all came from a man aged 40-49 years in good health and CMV-seronegative.

V and J are TRBV7-3 and TRBJ1-2, with 8 bases lining up with TRBD1. Trimming cost V 2 bases and J 8 bases; bases outside gene matches: 16. The CDR3 extends over 17 amino acids. CDR1 and CDR2 from the germline V gene are SGHTA and FQGTGA. The CDR3 nucleotides are TGTGCCAGCAGCTTAGACGGAGGTTCGTCTGACAGGGGAGGCTACACCTTC. This gives the protein CASSLDGGSSDRGGYTF. Drawing the rest from reference TRBV7-3 and TRBJ1-2, the complete variable domain is GAGVSQTPSNKVTEKGKYVELRCDPISGHTALYWYRQSLGQGPEFLIYFQGTGAADDSGLPNDRFFAVRPEGSVSTLKIQRTERGDSAVYLCASSLDGGSSDRGGYTFGSGTRLTVV.

This clone was counted a single time. The chain joins TRBV29-1 to TRBJ2-3, with 8 positions matching TRBD1. The CDR3 contains 15 residues. Germline trimming cut 5 bases from V and 5 bases from J; bases unmatched to any gene: 12. From germline, CDR1 is SQVTM and CDR2 ANQGSEA. CDR3: CSVQGAPPFLDTQYF. Written as DNA, the CDR3 is TGCAGCGTTCAGGGGGCGCCTCCGTTCTTAGATACGCAGTATTTT.

V gene TRBV27 combines with J gene TRBJ2-5; the match to TRBD2 covers 13 bases. The DNA end is a closer match to TRBJ2-7, so the J assignment may be wrong. The CDR3 contains 18 residues. In germline, CDR1 is MNHEY, CDR2 SMNVEV (reference sequence). The CDR3 sequence: CASSSWGLAGLSSYEQYF. The CDR3 coding sequence is TGTGCCAGCAGTTCCTGGGGACTAGCGGGACTCTCCTCTTACGAGCAGTACTTC.

The chain recombines TRBV5-1 with TRBJ2-5; 7 nucleotides agree with TRBD2. The CDR3 runs 16 residues. Germline CDR1 reads SGHRS; CDR2 reads YFSETQ. Trimming cost V 1 base and J 5 bases; bases outside gene matches: 11. CDR3 sequence (DNA): TGCGCCAGCAGCTTGAGCCTAGCGGAGGGAATGGAGACCCAGTACTTC. This translates into CASSLSLAEGMETQYF.

The chain has TRBV28 and TRBJ2-7; 8 bases are a match to TRBD1. Germline CDR1 MDHEN, CDR2 SYDVKM. CDR3 length: 21 amino acids. V gave up 5 bases and J gave up 0 bases; unmatched junction bases: 24. CDR3 amino acids: CASSLIPGTGRTLRSSYEQYF. The CDR3 region has the DNA TGTGCCAGCAGTCTGATCCCTGGGACAGGAAGAACCCTTAGGAGCTCCTACGAGCAGTACTTC.

The J gene is TRBJ1-3, the V gene TRBV10-3; the D gene is possibly TRBD1 (6 bases). V lost 7 bases, J lost 4 bases, and 14 bases lay in between. This CDR3 spans 14 amino acids. Germline V gene sequence: CDR1 ENHRY, CDR2 SYGVKD. CDR3: CAIKGGGSGNTIYF. The CDR3 nucleotides are TGTGCCATCAAGGGGGGGGGTTCAGGAAACACCATATATTTT.

The genes are TRBV20-1 and TRBJ2-5; D is perhaps TRBD2 (6 bases). The V end was cut by 6 bases, the J end by 5 bases, with 10 bases between. CDR3 size: 11 residues. Germline V gives CDR1 DFQATT, CDR2 SNEGSKA (reference sequence). The CDR3 DNA reads as TGCAGTGCCCCCCGGGGGGAGACCCAGTACTTC. Its protein is CSAPRGETQYF.

V is TRBV7-6 and J is TRBJ2-2; 10 nucleotides align to TRBD2. Germline V CDR1 and CDR2: SGHVS, FNYEAQ. CDR3 length: 16 residues. V shed 5 bases, J shed 5 bases, and the junction held 8 bases outside the gene matches. CDR3 DNA sequence: TGTGCCAGCAGCCCCAGCGGGAGGGGTAGGACCGGGGAGCTGTTTTTT. It is translated as CASSPSGRGRTGELFF.

This clone showed up just a few times. CDR3 in DNA: TGTGCCAGCACGGAACCGGCAATGAGGGTGCAGTTCTTC. Protein sequence: CASTEPAMRVQFF. J is TRBJ2-1 and V is TRBV2, with D possibly matching TRBD2 (5 bases). The CDR3 runs to 13 residues. With 7 bases removed from V and 12 bases from J, the gap between germline ends came to 19 bases. From germline, CDR1 is SNHLY and CDR2 FYNNEI.

Notes on this clone: Mismatch with germline at one junction end may stem from a read error. The chain has TRBV7-9 and TRBJ1-1, with 8 nucleotides matching TRBD1. The CDR3 length is 14 residues. Germline V gene data show CDR1 as SEHNR and CDR2 as FQNEAQ (reference sequence). CDR3: CSSTPGQGGTEAFF. In DNA form, the CDR3 reads TGTTCCAGCACCCCAGGACAGGGCGGGACTGAAGCTTTCTTT. Drawing the rest from reference TRBV7-9 and TRBJ1-1, the complete variable domain is DTGVSQNPRHKITKRGQNVTFRCDPISEHNRLYWYRQTLGQGPEFLTYFQNEAQLEKSRLLSDRFSAERPKGSFSTLEIQRTEQGDSAMYLCSSTPGQGGTEAFFGQGTRLTVV.